This T cell receptor beta chain was found in a study of chemoradiotherapy in HPV16-positive cancers. On the study more broadly: Functional T-cell assays on a couple of HPV16-positive patients' cells defined candidate HPV-specific clones and common TCR motifs. Study-level results: Better recurrence-free survival went with HPV-responsive T-cell expansion in HPV16-positive patients. Candidate HPV-specific clones and E7-related TCR motifs grew in tumor during treatment.

To note about this clone: No antigen is known for it.

This CDR3 is 14 amino acids long. V was clipped by 11 bases and J by 1 base; unmatched bases: 5. Looked up from germline, CDR1 is MNHNS and CDR2 is SASEGT. The protocol was immunoSEQ multiplex PCR, while the TCRdb copy is restricted to in-frame clones and leaves out a portion. The sample carries a few thousand clones, around four fifths recorded once. The rearrangement uses TRBV6-1 and TRBJ2-5; 12 bases map to TRBD2. The starting material was tumor tissue, obtained from a patient who underwent chemoradiotherapy. The receptor's source is a human donor with HPV-associated anogenital cancer. As DNA, the CDR3 is TGTGCCTCACTAGCGGGGGGACCCCAAGAGACCCAGTACTTC. It encodes CASLAGGPQETQYF.